Listed here is a single TCR beta chain. This entry comes from a study of blood T cell repertoires in COVID-19. Study in general: The cDNA or gDNA used as material had been derived from T cells, B-cell-depleted T cells, or PBMCs.

Here immunoSEQ multiplex PCR was the method, and the copy in TCRdb shows in-frame clones only, minus some. There are about 480,000 clones in the sample; roughly 90% occur only once, and approximately 2% lies in the top ten. This CDR3 is 13 amino acids long. Trimming removed 5 bases from V and 3 bases from J, with 10 bases in between. CDR1 is MNHEY and CDR2 is SVGAGI in the germline V gene. Enrollees, roughly 18 to 90 years old, lived in approximately 25 US areas. The sequence was collected from a woman aged 40 to 49 who had recovered from COVID-19. The sequenced sample consisted of PBMCs or T cells enriched from blood (not recorded which). J is TRBJ1-2 and V is TRBV6-5; no clear D gene. Here the CDR3 reads CASSPSADYGYTF. The CDR3 nucleotides are TGTGCCAGCAGTCCTTCCGCAGACTATGGCTACACCTTC.